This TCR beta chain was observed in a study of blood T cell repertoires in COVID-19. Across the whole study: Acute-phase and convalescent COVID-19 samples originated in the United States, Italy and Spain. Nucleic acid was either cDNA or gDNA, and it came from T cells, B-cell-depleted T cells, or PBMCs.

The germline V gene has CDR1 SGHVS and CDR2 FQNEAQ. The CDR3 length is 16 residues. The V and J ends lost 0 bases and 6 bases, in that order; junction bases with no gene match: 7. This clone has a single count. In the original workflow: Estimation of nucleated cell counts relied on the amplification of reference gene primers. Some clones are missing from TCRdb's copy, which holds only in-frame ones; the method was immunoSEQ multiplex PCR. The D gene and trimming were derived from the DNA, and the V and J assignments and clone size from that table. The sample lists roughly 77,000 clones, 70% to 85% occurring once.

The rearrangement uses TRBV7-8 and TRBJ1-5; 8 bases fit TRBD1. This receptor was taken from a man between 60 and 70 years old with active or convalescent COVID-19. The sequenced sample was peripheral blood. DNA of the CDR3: TGTGCCAGCAGCTTAGCATATGACAGGGGTCGTCAGCCCCAGCATTTT. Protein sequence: CASSLAYDRGRQPQHF.